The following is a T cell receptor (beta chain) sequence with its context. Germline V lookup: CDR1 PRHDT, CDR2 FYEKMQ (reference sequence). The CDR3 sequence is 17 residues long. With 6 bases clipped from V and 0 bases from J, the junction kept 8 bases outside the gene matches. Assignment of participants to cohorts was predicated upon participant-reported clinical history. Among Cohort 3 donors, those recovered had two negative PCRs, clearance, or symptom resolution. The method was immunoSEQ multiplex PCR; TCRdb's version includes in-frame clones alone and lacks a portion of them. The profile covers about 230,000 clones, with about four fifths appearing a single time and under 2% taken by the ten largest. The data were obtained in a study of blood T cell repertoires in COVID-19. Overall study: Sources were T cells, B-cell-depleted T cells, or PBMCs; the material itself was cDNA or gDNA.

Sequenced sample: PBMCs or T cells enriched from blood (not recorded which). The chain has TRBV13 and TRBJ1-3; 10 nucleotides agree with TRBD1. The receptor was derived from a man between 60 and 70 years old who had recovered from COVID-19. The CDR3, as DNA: TGTGCCAGCAGGACCGGGACAGGGGCCTACTCTGGAAACACCATATATTTT. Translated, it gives CASRTGTGAYSGNTIYF.